This record concerns one T cell receptor beta chain sequence. What it binds is unknown. Brentuximab vedotin exposure varied, and every patient relapsed after autologous stem cell transplantation. Each best response was a complete response, a partial response or progressive disease. The method was immunoSEQ multiplex PCR; TCRdb's version includes in-frame clones alone and lacks a portion of them. This sample yields around 100,000 clones, of which roughly 90% are seen a single time; 6.6% belongs to the top ten. The sample originates from a study of PD-1 blockade in classical Hodgkin lymphoma. V lost 1 base to trimming and J lost 0 bases, with 12 bases between them. Germline CDR1 reads LGHNA; CDR2 reads YSLEER. This CDR3 region has 16 residues. Study conclusions and caveats: Before treatment, complete responders showed about the same diversity as newly diagnosed patients.

The origin of this receptor is a human donor with classical Hodgkin lymphoma. This sequence joins TRBV4-3 and TRBJ1-2; D possibly corresponds to TRBD1 (5 bases). Material: peripheral blood mononuclear cells (PBMCs), obtained before the second cycle of nivolumab. CDR3 coding DNA: TGCGCCAGCAGCCAAGGCAGGGTAGTAACTAACTATGGCTACACCTTC. This codes for CASSQGRVVTNYGYTF.